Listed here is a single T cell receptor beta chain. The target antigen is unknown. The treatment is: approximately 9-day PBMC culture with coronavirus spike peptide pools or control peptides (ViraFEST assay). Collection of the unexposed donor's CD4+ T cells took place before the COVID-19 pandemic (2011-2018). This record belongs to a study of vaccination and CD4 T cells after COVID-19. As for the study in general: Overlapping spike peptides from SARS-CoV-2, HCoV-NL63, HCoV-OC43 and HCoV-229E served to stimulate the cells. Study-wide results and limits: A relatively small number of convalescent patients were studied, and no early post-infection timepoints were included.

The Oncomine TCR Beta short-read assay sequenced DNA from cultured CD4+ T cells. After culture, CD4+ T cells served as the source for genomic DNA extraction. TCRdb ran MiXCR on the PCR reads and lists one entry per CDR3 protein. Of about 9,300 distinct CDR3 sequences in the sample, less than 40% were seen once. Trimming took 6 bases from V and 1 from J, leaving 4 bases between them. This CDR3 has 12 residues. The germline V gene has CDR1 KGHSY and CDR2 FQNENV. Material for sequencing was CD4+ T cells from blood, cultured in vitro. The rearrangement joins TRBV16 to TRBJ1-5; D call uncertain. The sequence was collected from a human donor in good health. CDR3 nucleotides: TGTGCCAGCAGGGTAAGCAATCAGCCCCAGCATTTT. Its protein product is CASRVSNQPQHF.